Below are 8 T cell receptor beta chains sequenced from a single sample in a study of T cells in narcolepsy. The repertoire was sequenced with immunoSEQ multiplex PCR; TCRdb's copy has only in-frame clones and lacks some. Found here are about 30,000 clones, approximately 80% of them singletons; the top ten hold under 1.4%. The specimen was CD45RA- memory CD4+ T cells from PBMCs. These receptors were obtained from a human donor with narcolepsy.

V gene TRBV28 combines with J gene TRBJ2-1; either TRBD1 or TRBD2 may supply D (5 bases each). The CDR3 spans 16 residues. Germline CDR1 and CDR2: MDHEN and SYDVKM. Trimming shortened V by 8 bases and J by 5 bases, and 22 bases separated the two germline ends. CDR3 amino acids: CASRRLWGSAHNEQFF. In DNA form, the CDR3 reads TGTGCCAGCCGCCGGCTCTGGGGGTCGGCGCACAATGAGCAGTTCTTC.

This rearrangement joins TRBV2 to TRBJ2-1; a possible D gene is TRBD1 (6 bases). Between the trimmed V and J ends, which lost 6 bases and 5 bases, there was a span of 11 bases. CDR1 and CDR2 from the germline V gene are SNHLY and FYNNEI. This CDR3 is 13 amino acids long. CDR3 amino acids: CASRHDRNNEQFF. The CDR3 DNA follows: TGTGCCAGCAGACACGACAGGAACAATGAGCAGTTCTTC.

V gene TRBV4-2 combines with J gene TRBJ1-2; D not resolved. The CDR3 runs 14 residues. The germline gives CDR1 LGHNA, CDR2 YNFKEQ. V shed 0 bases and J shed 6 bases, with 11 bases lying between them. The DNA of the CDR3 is TGTGCCAGCAGCCAAGATATCCGTGGGGATGGCTACACCTTC. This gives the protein CASSQDIRGDGYTF.

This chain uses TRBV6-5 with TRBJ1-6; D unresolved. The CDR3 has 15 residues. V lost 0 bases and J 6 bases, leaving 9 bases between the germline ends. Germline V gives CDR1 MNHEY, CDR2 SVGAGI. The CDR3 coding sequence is TGTGCCAGCAGTTACTCCCGGGCCGGTAATTCACCCCTCCACTTT. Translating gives CASSYSRAGNSPLHF.

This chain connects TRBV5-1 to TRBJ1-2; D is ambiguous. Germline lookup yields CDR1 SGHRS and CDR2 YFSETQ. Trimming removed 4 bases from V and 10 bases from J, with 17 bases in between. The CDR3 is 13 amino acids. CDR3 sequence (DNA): TGCGCCAGCAGCCCACCCCTTGTGGATGACTACACCTTC. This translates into CASSPPLVDDYTF.

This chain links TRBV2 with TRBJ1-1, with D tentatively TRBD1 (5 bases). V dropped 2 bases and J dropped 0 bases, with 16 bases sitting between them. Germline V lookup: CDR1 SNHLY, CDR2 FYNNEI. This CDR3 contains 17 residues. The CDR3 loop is CASSESGRVSMNTEAFF. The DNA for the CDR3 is TGTGCCAGCAGTGAATCAGGGAGAGTCTCAATGAACACTGAAGCTTTCTTT.

The CDR3 sequence is CASSYAGGGLNEQFF. CDR3 DNA sequence: TGTGCCAGCAGTTACGCCGGGGGGGGCTTAAATGAGCAGTTCTTC. The V call is TRBV6-5, the J call TRBJ2-1; TRBD2 matches 8 bases. The germline V gene has CDR1 MNHEY and CDR2 SVGAGI. V shed 2 bases and J 7 bases; nucleotides not matched to a gene: 7. The CDR3 loop spans 15 amino acids.

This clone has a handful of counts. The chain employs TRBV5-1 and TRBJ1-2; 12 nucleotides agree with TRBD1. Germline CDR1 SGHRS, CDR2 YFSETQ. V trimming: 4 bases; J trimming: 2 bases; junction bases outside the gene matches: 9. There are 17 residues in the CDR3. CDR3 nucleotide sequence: TGCGCCAGCAGCATACGGGACAGGGGGCGCCGAAACTATGGCTACACCTTC. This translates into CASSIRDRGRRNYGYTF.